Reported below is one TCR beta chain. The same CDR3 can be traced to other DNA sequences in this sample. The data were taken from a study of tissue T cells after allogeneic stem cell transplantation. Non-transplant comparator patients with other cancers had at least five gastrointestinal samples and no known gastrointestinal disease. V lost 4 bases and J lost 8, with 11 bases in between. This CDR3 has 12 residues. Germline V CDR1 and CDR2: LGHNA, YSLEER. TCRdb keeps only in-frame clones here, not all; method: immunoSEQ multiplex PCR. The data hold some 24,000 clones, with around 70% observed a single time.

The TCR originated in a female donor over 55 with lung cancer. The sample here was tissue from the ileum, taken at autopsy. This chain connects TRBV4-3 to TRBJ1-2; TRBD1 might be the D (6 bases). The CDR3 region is CASSPGGRGYTF. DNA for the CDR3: TGCGCCAGCAGCCCCGGGGGCAGGGGCTACACCTTC.